The TCR beta chain described here comes from a study of blood T cells in healthy people across ages. Alongside a J-beta primer mix, a sample-barcoded 5' primer served in a second PCR lasting about 7 to 12 cycles. A template-switch adaptor containing 12 random nucleotides labeled each cDNA molecule. CDR3-containing paired-end reads numbering at least 2.5 million came from each sample. TCRdb reprocessed the 5' RACE reads via MiXCR and lists one record per CDR3 protein. This sample carries about 570,000 distinct CDR3 sequences, roughly 28% of them seen once, and the ten largest clones take around a sixth. CDR1 and CDR2 (germline): KGHDR, SFDVKD. With 2 bases clipped from V and 4 bases from J, the junction kept 3 bases outside the gene matches. There are 15 residues in the CDR3.

The TCR was taken from a woman in her 70s in good health. The sequencing input was blood. The chain employs TRBV24-1 and TRBJ2-3; TRBD2 agrees at 9 bases. The CDR3 is CATSDSSGVADTQYF. DNA for the CDR3: TGTGCCACCAGTGATTCTAGCGGGGTGGCAGATACGCAGTATTTT.